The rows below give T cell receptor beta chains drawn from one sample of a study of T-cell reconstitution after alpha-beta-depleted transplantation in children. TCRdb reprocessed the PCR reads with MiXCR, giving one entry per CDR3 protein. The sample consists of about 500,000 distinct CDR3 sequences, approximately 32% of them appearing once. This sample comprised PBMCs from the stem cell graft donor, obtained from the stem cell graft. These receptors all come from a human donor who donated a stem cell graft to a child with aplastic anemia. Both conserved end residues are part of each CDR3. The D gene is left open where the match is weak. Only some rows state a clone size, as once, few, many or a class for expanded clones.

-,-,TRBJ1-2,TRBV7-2,CASSLSQSNYGYTF
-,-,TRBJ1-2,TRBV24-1,CATSVGDYGYTF
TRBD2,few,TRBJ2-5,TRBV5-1,CASSIGLAGEGQETQYF
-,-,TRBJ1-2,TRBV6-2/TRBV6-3,CASSGSSYGYTF
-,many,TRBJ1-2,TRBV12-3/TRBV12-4,CASRQGNYGYTF
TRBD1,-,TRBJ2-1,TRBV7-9,CASKRTGGDEQFF
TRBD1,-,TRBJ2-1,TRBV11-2,CASRFPPGGPGGPYNEQFF
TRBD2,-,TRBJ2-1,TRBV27,CASSRRWVAGHNEQFF
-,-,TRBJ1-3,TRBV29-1,CSVKGSGNTIYF
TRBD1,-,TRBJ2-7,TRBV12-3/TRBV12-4,CASSFYRGEQYF
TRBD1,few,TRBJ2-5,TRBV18,CATQGQSQETQYF
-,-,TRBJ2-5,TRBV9,CASSVSPSLGETQYF
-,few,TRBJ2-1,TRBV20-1,CSAARAGPYNEQFF
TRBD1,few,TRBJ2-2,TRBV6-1,CASRGDRGLTGELFF
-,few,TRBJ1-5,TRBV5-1,CASSLEGTILQPQHF
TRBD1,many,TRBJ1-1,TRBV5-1,CASSQGTENTEAFF
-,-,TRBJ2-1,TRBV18,CASSPSGALDSYNEQFF
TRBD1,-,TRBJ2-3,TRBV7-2,CASSLEGTGVGDTQYF
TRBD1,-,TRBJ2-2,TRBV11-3,CASSKTGVLDGELFF
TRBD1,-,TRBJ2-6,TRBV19,CASSTLRTGVMSVPIYVLTF
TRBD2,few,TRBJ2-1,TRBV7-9,CASSLVAGHYNEQFF
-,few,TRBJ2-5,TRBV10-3,CAISESPGAQYF